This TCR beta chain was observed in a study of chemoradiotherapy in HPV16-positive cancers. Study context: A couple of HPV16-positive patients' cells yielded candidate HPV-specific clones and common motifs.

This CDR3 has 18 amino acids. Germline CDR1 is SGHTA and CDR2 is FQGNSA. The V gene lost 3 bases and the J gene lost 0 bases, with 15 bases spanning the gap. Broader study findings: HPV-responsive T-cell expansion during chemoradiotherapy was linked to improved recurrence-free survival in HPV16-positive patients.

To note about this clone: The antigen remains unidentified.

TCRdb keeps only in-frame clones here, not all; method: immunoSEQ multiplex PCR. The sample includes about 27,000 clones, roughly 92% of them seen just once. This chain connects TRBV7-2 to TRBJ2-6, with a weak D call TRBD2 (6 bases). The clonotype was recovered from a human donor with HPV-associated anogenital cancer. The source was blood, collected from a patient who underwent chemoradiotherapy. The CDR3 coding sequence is TGTGCCAGCAGCTTCGCGGGGTCCTCCTTCTCTGGGGCCAACGTCCTGACTTTC. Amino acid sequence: CASSFAGSSFSGANVLTF.